This TCR beta chain is drawn from a study of cytomegalovirus exposure and HLA in healthy donors. Points from the study as a whole: Overall, approximately 150 TCR beta chains were annotated as cytomegalovirus-associated.

The V end lost 5 bases, the J end lost 3 bases, and 7 bases lay between the germline ends. The CDR3 is 11 amino acids. Germline loops: CDR1 DFQATT, CDR2 SNEGSKA (reference sequence). Concerning this clone: The antigen remains undetermined.

Clones were sequenced by immunoSEQ multiplex PCR, and TCRdb holds only the in-frame ones, with some missing. In the table there are about 180,000 clones, less than 85% of which are singletons. J is TRBJ1-1 and V is TRBV20-1, with D maybe TRBD1 (6 bases). What was sequenced was PBMCs. The receptor was isolated from a man younger than 30 in good health and CMV-seropositive. The CDR3 DNA is TGCAGTGCTCCAGGGGACACTGAAGCTTTCTTT. Protein sequence: CSAPGDTEAFF.